The 17 T cell receptor beta chains below were found in one sample sequenced in a study of blood T cell repertoires in COVID-19. TCRdb's table, derived via immunoSEQ multiplex PCR, lists solely in-frame clones and lacks some. The sample consists of about 250,000 clones, roughly nine tenths of them appearing once. The sequencing sample was made of PBMCs or T cells enriched from blood (not recorded which). The origin of the receptors is a woman aged 45-59 years who had recovered from COVID-19.

The gene calls are TRBV15 and TRBJ1-4; D uncertain. The CDR3 consists of 14 residues. V was shortened by 1 base and J by 8 bases, with 11 bases between the two germline ends. The V gene's germline CDR1 is LNHNV and CDR2 YYDKDF (reference sequence). This CDR3 reads CATSRARVGEKLFF. CDR3 DNA: TGTGCCACCAGCAGAGCGCGGGTGGGGGAAAAACTGTTTTTT.

V gene TRBV6-1 combines with J gene TRBJ2-7; maybe TRBD2 (5 bases). Trimming removed 2 bases at V and 6 bases at J, with 17 bases between. Germline V lookup: CDR1 MNHNS, CDR2 SASEGT. The length of the CDR3 is 15 residues. The chain's CDR3 is CASSESRVNRGEQYF. CDR3 sequence (DNA): TGTGCCAGCAGTGAAAGTCGGGTTAATCGGGGCGAGCAGTACTTC.

For the CDR3, the DNA is TGTGCCAGCAGCGGGACTAGCGGGAGGATCAATGAGCAGTTCTTC. Translation gives CASSGTSGRINEQFF. This rearrangement joins TRBV6-5 to TRBJ2-1; TRBD2 aligns across 15 bases. This CDR3 comprises 15 residues. Germline V gives CDR1 MNHEY, CDR2 SVGAGI. V was clipped by 6 bases and J by 6 bases; unmatched bases: 3.

The chain recombines TRBV9 with TRBJ2-7; 10 nucleotides line up with TRBD1. V dropped 3 bases and J dropped 0; count of bases not matched to a gene: 3. Germline values: CDR1 SGDLS, CDR2 YYNGEE. The CDR3 is 15 amino acids. The CDR3 here is CASSAGTGVSYEQYF. CDR3 in DNA: TGTGCCAGCAGCGCAGGGACAGGGGTCTCCTACGAGCAGTACTTC.

The chain uses TRBV7-9 and TRBJ2-7, with TRBD1 as a possible D gene (5 bases). Germline CDR1 and CDR2: SEHNR and FQNEAQ (reference sequence). The CDR3 totals 14 residues. Between the trimmed V and J ends, which lost 5 bases and 0 bases, there was a span of 11 bases. The chain's CDR3 is CASSRSGNSYEQYF. For the CDR3, the DNA is TGTGCCAGCAGCCGATCAGGGAACTCCTACGAGCAGTACTTC.

J is TRBJ1-2 and V is TRBV28; D is perhaps TRBD1 (5 bases). The CDR3 runs to 14 residues. The germline V gene encodes CDR1 MDHEN and CDR2 SYDVKM. The germline V and J ends were trimmed by 6 bases and 3 bases, with 14 bases remaining between them. The CDR3 region is CASRSLGLDYGYTF. The DNA of the CDR3 is TGTGCCAGCAGGTCGTTGGGGCTGGACTATGGCTACACCTTC.

The V call is TRBV5-1, the J call TRBJ2-7; D is perhaps TRBD2 (6 bases). The germline V and J ends were trimmed by 3 bases and 6 bases, with 10 bases remaining between them. The CDR3 is 12 residues long. Germline loops: CDR1 SGHRS, CDR2 YFSETQ. CDR3 region: CASSSGGFEQYF. The CDR3 bases are TGCGCCAGCAGCTCTGGAGGGTTCGAGCAGTACTTC.

In DNA, the CDR3 is TGTGCCAGCAGTTTCCCGGGAGGACAAGAGACCCAGTACTTC. It codes for CASSFPGGQETQYF. The chain combines TRBV28 with TRBJ2-5; 7 bases line up with TRBD2. The junction had 3 bases not matched to a gene; V was cut back by 3 bases and J by 2 bases. Looked up from germline, CDR1 is MDHEN and CDR2 is SYDVKM. This CDR3 spans 14 amino acids.

The chain carries TRBV30 and TRBJ2-2; no clear D gene. Trimming cost V 2 bases and J 0 bases, with 7 bases left between them. Germline assignment: CDR1 GTSNPN and CDR2 SVGIG (reference sequence). The CDR3 consists of 14 residues. CDR3 residues: CAWSHPTNTGELFF. As DNA, the CDR3 is TGTGCCTGGAGTCATCCTACGAACACCGGGGAGCTGTTTTTT.

Only one count was recorded for this clone. V usage is TRBV28 and J usage is TRBJ1-2; D is unclear. This CDR3 has 13 residues. The germline V gene has CDR1 MDHEN and CDR2 SYDVKM. V shed 6 bases and J shed 3 bases, with 11 bases lying between them. The CDR3: CASSLNRDYGYTF. CDR3 nucleotide sequence: TGTGCCAGCAGCCTTAACCGGGACTATGGCTACACCTTC.

Details on this clone: The same CDR3 arises from other DNA sequences in this sample as well. The V call is TRBV18, the J call TRBJ1-1; TRBD1 is a possible D gene (5 bases). The germline V gene has CDR1 KGHSH and CDR2 LQKENI. Trimming pared 3 bases from V and 4 bases from J, leaving 9 bases between. The CDR3 sequence is 13 residues long. The CDR3 reads CASSPQGGTEAFF. CDR3 bases: TGTGCCAGCTCACCCCAGGGAGGCACTGAAGCTTTCTTT.

The chain joins TRBV7-9 to TRBJ1-3; TRBD1 is a possible D gene (6 bases). The germline V gene encodes CDR1 SEHNR and CDR2 FQNEAQ (reference sequence). The V end was cut by 0 bases, the J end by 3 bases, with 9 bases between. This CDR3 region has 15 residues. The CDR3 sequence: CASSLADRSGNTIYF. The CDR3 nucleotides read TGTGCCAGCAGCTTAGCCGACAGGAGTGGAAACACCATATATTTT.

V is TRBV5-1 and J is TRBJ2-5; TRBD2 agrees at 11 bases. This CDR3 is built from 15 residues. Germline assignment: CDR1 SGHRS and CDR2 YFSETQ. J gave up 4 bases and V 3 bases, and 5 bases lay outside the gene matches. The CDR3 reads CASSYTLAGGETQYF. CDR3 in DNA: TGCGCCAGCAGCTACACCCTAGCGGGGGGAGAGACCCAGTACTTC.

J is TRBJ2-7 and V is TRBV7-2; 10 bases map to TRBD2. The CDR3 length is 14 residues. Looked up from germline, CDR1 is SGHTA and CDR2 is FQGNSA. V shed 8 bases and J 0 bases; nucleotides not matched to a gene: 4. The CDR3 DNA is TGTGCCAGCCAGGGACTAGCGAGCTCCTACGAGCAGTACTTC. This encodes CASQGLASSYEQYF.

The chain carries TRBV7-3 and TRBJ2-1, with 8 bases that match TRBD2. Germline CDR1 and CDR2: SGHTA and FQGTGA. The CDR3 extends over 14 amino acids. J lost 6 bases, V lost 5 bases, and 6 bases had no gene match. As DNA, the CDR3 is TGTGCCAGCAGCATATATGGACTAGCCAATGAGCAGTTCTTC. Residues: CASSIYGLANEQFF.

This clone has only one observation. The V call is TRBV15, the J call TRBJ1-5; maybe TRBD1 (5 bases). CDR1 and CDR2 from the germline V gene are LNHNV and YYDKDF (reference sequence). Between the trimmed V and J ends, which lost 1 base and 7 bases, there was a span of 5 bases. This CDR3 is 12 amino acids long. The chain's CDR3 is CATSRGGQPQHF. CDR3 bases: TGTGCCACCAGCAGAGGGGGCCAGCCCCAGCATTTT. Full variable domain (remainder filled in from reference TRBV15 and TRBJ1-5): DAMVIQNPRYQVTQFGKPVTLSCSQTLNHNVMYWYQQKSSQAPKLLFHYYDKDFNNEADTPDNFQSRRPNTSFCFLDIRSPGLGDTAMYLCATSRGGQPQHFGDGTRLSIL.

The gene calls are TRBV27 and TRBJ1-5; D possibly corresponds to TRBD1 (5 bases). Trimming left V 6 bases short and J 4 bases short, with 16 bases between. Germline V gene lookup returns CDR1 MNHEY and CDR2 SMNVEV (reference sequence). The CDR3 covers 15 residues. The CDR3 sequence: CASSLGLLGNQPQHF. CDR3 coding DNA: TGTGCCAGCAGCTTGGGGCTCCTGGGGAATCAGCCCCAGCATTTT.